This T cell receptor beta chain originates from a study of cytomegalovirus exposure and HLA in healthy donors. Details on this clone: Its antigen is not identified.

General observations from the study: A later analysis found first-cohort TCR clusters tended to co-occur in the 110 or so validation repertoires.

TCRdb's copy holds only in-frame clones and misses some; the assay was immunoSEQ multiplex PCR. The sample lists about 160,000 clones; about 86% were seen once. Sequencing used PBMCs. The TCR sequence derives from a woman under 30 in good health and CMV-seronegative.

DNA of the CDR3: TGCGCCAGCAGCCAATCGACACGTTACGAGCAGTACTTC. It yields the protein CASSQSTRYEQYF. The chain carries TRBV4-1 and TRBJ2-7; D is uncertain. This CDR3 region has 13 residues. The V gene lost 2 bases and the J gene lost 4 bases, with 9 bases spanning the gap. Germline V gene lookup returns CDR1 MGHRA and CDR2 YSYEKL.